The count of the clone carrying this T cell receptor beta chain is one. The repertoire was sequenced with immunoSEQ multiplex PCR; TCRdb's copy has only in-frame clones and lacks some. The table records some 79,000 clones, approximately 91% of them present only once. This record comes from a study of technical replicates of blood from several donors. Germline loops: CDR1 LGHNA, CDR2 YNFKEQ. The V and J ends lost 0 bases and 6 bases, in that order; junction bases with no gene match: 10. The CDR3 consists of 17 residues. This rearrangement joins TRBV4-2 to TRBJ2-2; 7 bases line up with TRBD2. Sequences were obtained from T cells isolated from PBMCs. This sequence originates from a human donor in good health. Some clones in this sample may be carry-over from other donors' samples. The CDR3 loop reads CASSQEVRLAMAGELFF. In DNA, the CDR3 is TGTGCCAGCAGCCAAGAGGTGCGACTAGCCATGGCCGGGGAGCTGTTTTTT.